This T cell receptor (beta chain) was identified during a study of CD8+CD57+ T cells in acquired aplastic anemia. The wider study: Mean DNA quantity obtained from sorted CD4+ and CD8+ cells was 3 to 3.5 ug. Study findings and constraints: Common to patients and controls were twenty-nine CD8+ CDR3 sequences. CD8+ Simpson's diversity in patients was not significantly different from that in controls.

The template for TCR beta VDJ and CDR3 sequence profiling was genomic DNA. TCRdb recomputed calls from the reads with MiXCR, one row per CDR3 protein. The table records some 190,000 distinct CDR3 sequences, about 53% of them present only once. With respect to this clonotype: Its antigen is unknown.

Germline V gives CDR1 ENHRY, CDR2 SYGVKD. V lost 6 bases to trimming and J lost 1 base; unmatched junction nucleotides: 7. The CDR3 consists of 16 residues. Sequenced sample: sorted CD4+, CD8+, or CD8+CD57+ T cells (not recorded which) from PBMCs. The chain uses TRBV10-3 and TRBJ2-5, with 11 positions matching TRBD2. The TCR originated in a human donor in good health, serving as a control. CDR3 nucleotides: TGTGCCATCAGGACTAGCGGGGCCGTTGGCCAAGAGACCCAGTACTTC. Protein product: CAIRTSGAVGQETQYF.